Shown below are 32 T cell receptor beta chains from a single sample sequenced in a study of T cell responses to AZD1222 COVID-19 vaccine. Produced via immunoSEQ multiplex PCR; TCRdb's table is partial and in-frame only. The table includes some 85,000 clones, approximately 91% detected once. This sample comprised peripheral blood, obtained on day 0 of AZD1222 vaccination. Every receptor here comes from an adult in good health.

This clone was detected once. V is TRBV14 and J is TRBJ1-4, with 7 nucleotides matching TRBD1. The CDR3 sequence is 15 residues long. With 4 bases clipped from V and 5 bases from J, the junction kept 7 bases outside the gene matches. Per the germline V gene, CDR1 is SGHDN and CDR2 is FVKESK. The CDR3, as DNA: TGTGCCAGCAGCCGGATCCGGGACAGCAATGAAAAACTGTTTTTT. Its translation: CASSRIRDSNEKLFF. The full variable domain, with the rest looked up from reference TRBV14 and TRBJ1-4, is EAGVTQFPSHSVIEKGQTVTLRCDPISGHDNLYWYRRVMGKEIKFLLHFVKESKQDESGMPNNRFLAERTGGTYSTLKVQPAELEDSGVYFCASSRIRDSNEKLFFGSGTQLSVL.

V is TRBV27 and J is TRBJ2-1; D is uncertain. Trimming cost V 2 bases and J 10 bases, with 15 bases left between them. The CDR3 is made up of 14 amino acids. CDR1 and CDR2 (germline): MNHEY, SMNVEV (reference sequence). The CDR3 DNA is TGTGCCAGCAGTTTAACCCCGAATCGCAACGAGCAGTTCTTC. As protein: CASSLTPNRNEQFF.

This clone has a handful of counts. This sequence joins TRBV6-2 or TRBV6-3 and TRBJ2-4; TRBD2 aligns across 13 bases. Per germline, CDR1 MNHEY and CDR2 SVGEGT. V shed 5 bases, J shed 7 bases, and the junction held 5 bases outside the gene matches. The CDR3 is 15 amino acids. The CDR3 nucleotides read TGTGCCAGCAGTACCGGACTAGCGGGGGTTAACATTCAGTACTTC. Encoded protein: CASSTGLAGVNIQYF.

The V call is TRBV20-1, the J call TRBJ2-2; D is unresolved. The CDR3 runs to 12 residues. Trimming took off 3 bases at V and 6 bases at J, with 8 bases between the two ends. Germline V gives CDR1 DFQATT, CDR2 SNEGSKA (reference sequence). The CDR3 sequence: CSASWGSGELFF. The CDR3 nucleotides read TGCAGTGCTAGTTGGGGTTCCGGGGAGCTGTTTTTT.

The chain employs TRBV24-1 and TRBJ2-5, with TRBD1 matching over 8 bases. CDR1 is KGHDR, CDR2 SFDVKD, per germline. The CDR3 runs to 15 residues. Trimming at V came to 7 bases and at J to 3 bases, leaving 9 bases not matched to a gene. CDR3 in DNA: TGTGCCACCAGGGGCGGACAGGGAAAAAAAGAGACCCAGTACTTC. Its protein product is CATRGGQGKKETQYF.

The chain links TRBV5-1 to TRBJ1-2; no reliable D call. The CDR3 is 15 residues long. Trimming removed 0 bases at V and 2 bases at J, with 11 bases between. The germline CDR1 and CDR2 sequences are SGHRS and YFSETQ. The DNA of the CDR3 is TGCGCCAGCAGCTTGGAGAGCAGAAGCAACTATGGCTACACCTTC. Amino acids: CASSLESRSNYGYTF.

CDR3 DNA: TGTGCCAGCAGTGAAGTCGTTAGCGGGAGGGCCTTGGCGAACACCGGGGAGCTGTTTTTT. It translates to CASSEVVSGRALANTGELFF. The chain uses TRBV6-1 and TRBJ2-2, with 11 positions matching TRBD2. After removal of 1 base from V and 0 bases from J, the junction contained 10 bases not matched to a gene. The germline V gene has CDR1 MNHNS and CDR2 SASEGT. The CDR3 sequence is 20 residues long.

The chain links TRBV11-1 to TRBJ2-1; D is uncertain. The CDR3 is 15 amino acids. CDR1 and CDR2 (germline): SGHAT, FQDESV (reference sequence). The ends were cut back, 1 base at V and 1 base at J, with 8 bases in the middle. The CDR3 sequence: CASSLGTASYNEQFF. CDR3 nucleotide sequence: TGTGCCAGCAGCTTAGGAACGGCATCCTACAATGAGCAGTTCTTC.

The chain uses TRBV7-6 and TRBJ2-7; a weak D match, TRBD1 (5 bases). V lost 5 bases, J lost 4 bases, and 18 bases lay in between. The CDR3 runs to 15 residues. From germline, CDR1 is SGHVS and CDR2 FNYEAQ. The CDR3 coding sequence is TGTGCCAGCAGCGAAAGGGGCCGAACAAGTTACGAGCAGTACTTC. Translating gives CASSERGRTSYEQYF.

This clone came up a few times. The rearrangement uses TRBV12-3 or TRBV12-4 and TRBJ1-2, with 10 bases fitting TRBD1. The CDR3 is 13 residues long. The ends lost 6 bases at V and 9 bases at J; junction bases unmatched: 7. Here the CDR3 DNA reads TGTGCCAGCAGCCCGACAGGGGGCGGCCGCTACACCTTC. Its protein is CASSPTGGGRYTF.

The chain couples TRBV27 to TRBJ1-5; 7 nucleotides agree with TRBD1. V trimming: 6 bases; J trimming: 2 bases; junction bases outside the gene matches: 7. Germline lookup yields CDR1 MNHEY and CDR2 SMNVEV (reference sequence). The CDR3 totals 15 residues. The CDR3 here is CASRPTGRRNQPQHF. The DNA for the CDR3 is TGTGCCAGCAGGCCGACAGGGCGGCGCAATCAGCCCCAGCATTTT.

This clone came up a few times. The V gene is TRBV9, the J gene TRBJ1-2; D is perhaps TRBD1 (6 bases). V was clipped by 3 bases and J by 2 bases, with 14 bases between them. The CDR3 is made up of 15 amino acids. Germline V gene lookup returns CDR1 SGDLS and CDR2 YYNGEE. The CDR3: CASSAAGRGNYGYTF. The CDR3 DNA reads TGTGCCAGCAGCGCAGCAGGGAGGGGGAACTATGGCTACACCTTC. Full variable domain (remainder filled in from reference TRBV9 and TRBJ1-2): DSGVTQTPKHLITATGQRVTLRCSPRSGDLSVYWYQQSLDQGLQFLIQYYNGEERAKGNILERFSAQQFPDLHSELNLSSLELGDSALYFCASSAAGRGNYGYTFGSGTRLTVV.

This clone was observed a single time. The CDR3 sequence: CASSYEATGKGAFF. The CDR3 region has the DNA TGTGCCAGCAGTTACGAAGCAACCGGCAAGGGAGCTTTCTTT. The chain employs TRBV6-6 and TRBJ1-1; unclear D gene. Trimming pared 2 bases from V and 10 bases from J, leaving 17 bases between. Germline V gives CDR1 MNHNY, CDR2 SVGAGI (reference sequence). The CDR3 spans 14 residues.

This chain links TRBV19 with TRBJ2-1, with 7 bases lining up with TRBD1. J was trimmed by 4 bases and V by 4 bases; bases with no gene match: 4. Germline values: CDR1 LNHDA, CDR2 SQIVND (reference sequence). This CDR3 has 14 amino acids. The DNA of the CDR3 is TGTGCCAGTAGTAGGACAGGAAGATACAATGAGCAGTTCTTC. The encoded protein is CASSRTGRYNEQFF.

The chain joins TRBV5-1 to TRBJ2-7; D remains ambiguous. The V gene lost 0 bases and the J gene lost 2 bases, with 12 bases spanning the gap. Germline CDR1 SGHRS, CDR2 YFSETQ. The CDR3 is 15 residues long. CDR3 sequence reads: CASSLEQSPPYEQYF. CDR3 coding DNA: TGCGCCAGCAGCTTGGAACAGAGCCCACCCTACGAGCAGTACTTC.

This chain joins TRBV9 and TRBJ2-5, with 9 bases matching TRBD1. This CDR3 comprises 14 residues. Per germline, CDR1 SGDLS and CDR2 YYNGEE. The trim removed 0 bases at V and 5 bases at J, leaving 2 bases unmatched. The CDR3 protein is CASSVGGTGETQYF. In DNA, the CDR3 is TGTGCCAGCAGCGTAGGAGGGACAGGGGAGACCCAGTACTTC.

This clone has a handful of counts. The CDR3 region is CASSLGGPLSGANVLTF. In DNA, the CDR3 is TGTGCCAGCAGCTTGGGGGGTCCCCTCTCTGGGGCCAACGTCCTGACTTTC. The V call is TRBV7-9, the J call TRBJ2-6, with a possible D match to TRBD2 (6 bases). V gave up 3 bases and J gave up 0 bases, with 12 bases separating them. Germline V gene data show CDR1 as SEHNR and CDR2 as FQNEAQ (reference sequence). This CDR3 is built from 17 residues.

In DNA form, the CDR3 reads TGTGCCAGCAGTCCATGGATCTCTGGAAACACCATATATTTT. As protein: CASSPWISGNTIYF. The rearrangement links TRBV6-2 or TRBV6-3 to TRBJ1-3, with no clear D. The germline V and J ends were trimmed by 5 bases and 0 bases, with 8 bases remaining between them. The germline V gene encodes CDR1 MNHEY and CDR2 SVGEGT. The CDR3 sequence is 14 residues long.

The chain carries TRBV6-5 and TRBJ1-6; weak D call: TRBD1 (6 bases). Trimming took off 2 bases at V and 5 bases at J, with 10 bases between the two ends. The CDR3 has 15 amino acids. Germline V CDR1 and CDR2: MNHEY, SVGAGI. Written as DNA, the CDR3 is TGTGCCAGCAGTTACATAGGGACACATAATTCACCCCTCCACTTT. This codes for CASSYIGTHNSPLHF.

This chain joins TRBV6-5 and TRBJ2-2; 10 bases are a match to TRBD1. CDR1 is MNHEY, CDR2 SVGAGI, per germline. The CDR3 consists of 15 residues. Trimming cost V 6 bases and J 3 bases; bases outside gene matches: 4. The CDR3, as DNA: TGTGCCAGCAGCACGACAGGGGGCTACACCGGGGAGCTGTTTTTT. This gives the protein CASSTTGGYTGELFF.

The rearrangement uses TRBV18 and TRBJ1-1; no definite D call. CDR1 and CDR2 (germline): KGHSH, LQKENI. Deletions cut 0 bases from V and 0 bases from J, with 5 bases between. CDR3 length equals 14 residues. For the CDR3, the DNA is TGTGCCAGCTCACCACCCTCAGTGAACACTGAAGCTTTCTTT. As protein: CASSPPSVNTEAFF.

The chain has TRBV9 and TRBJ2-4; 8 bases line up with TRBD1. The CDR3 consists of 16 residues. The germline V gene encodes CDR1 SGDLS and CDR2 YYNGEE. Unmatched junction bases numbered 7, after V lost 0 bases and J lost 5 bases. The CDR3 DNA is TGTGCCAGCAGCGTAGCTTTCGGACAGGGAGAAAACATTCAGTACTTC. Amino acids: CASSVAFGQGENIQYF.

The gene calls are TRBV7-9 and TRBJ1-5, with D possibly matching TRBD1 (6 bases). CDR1 is SEHNR, CDR2 FQNEAQ, per germline (reference sequence). The CDR3 extends over 14 amino acids. Trimming cost V 4 bases and J 6 bases, with 13 bases left between them. CDR3 sequence: CASSSTGVAQPQHF. In DNA, the CDR3 is TGTGCCAGCAGCTCGACAGGTGTGGCTCAGCCCCAGCATTTT.

The chain links TRBV18 to TRBJ2-6; D may be TRBD1 or TRBD2 (5 bases each). The CDR3 consists of 19 residues. V lost 3 bases and J 0 bases, leaving 18 bases between the germline ends. Germline V gene data show CDR1 as KGHSH and CDR2 as LQKENI. CDR3 in amino acids: CASSPRGPGKISGANVLTF. The DNA for the CDR3 is TGTGCCAGCTCACCTCGGGGTCCAGGGAAGATCTCTGGGGCCAACGTCCTGACTTTC.

The J gene is TRBJ1-3, the V gene TRBV9; a possible D gene is TRBD1 (5 bases). This CDR3 comprises 16 residues. V dropped 2 bases and J dropped 0 bases, with 12 bases sitting between them. Germline CDR1 and CDR2: SGDLS and YYNGEE. As DNA, the CDR3 is TGTGCCAGCAGCGTGGGGCGGGAGAGCTCTGGAAACACCATATATTTT. This encodes CASSVGRESSGNTIYF.

This clone was seen once. This chain connects TRBV5-6 to TRBJ1-1; 11 bases are shared with TRBD1. Trimming took 5 bases from V and 4 from J; bases not matched to a gene: 10. The CDR3 loop spans 16 amino acids. CDR1 is SGHDT, CDR2 YYEEEE, per germline. This chain's CDR3 is CASRYGQGAVGTEAFF. CDR3 DNA: TGTGCCAGCAGATATGGACAGGGGGCAGTGGGCACTGAAGCTTTCTTT.

The chain combines TRBV5-1 with TRBJ2-3; D unclear. Per germline, CDR1 SGHRS and CDR2 YFSETQ. The CDR3 has 15 amino acids. The V and J ends lost 2 bases and 0 bases respectively, with 10 bases between them. CDR3 in amino acids: CASSLVVSSTDTQYF. CDR3 sequence (DNA): TGCGCCAGCAGCTTAGTCGTCAGCAGCACAGATACGCAGTATTTT.

V and J are TRBV10-3 and TRBJ1-2; 7 bases are a match to TRBD1. This CDR3 has 14 residues. Germline V gene sequence: CDR1 ENHRY, CDR2 SYGVKD. The V segment lost 2 bases and the J segment 3 bases; nucleotides outside the gene matches: 3. The CDR3 DNA is TGTGCCATCAGTGAGGCCGGGACAGACTATGGCTACACCTTC. Amino acids: CAISEAGTDYGYTF.

CDR3 in DNA: TGCAGCGTTGATCAGACAGGGGGCTCTGGGGCCAACGTCCTGACTTTC. This encodes CSVDQTGGSGANVLTF. The gene calls are TRBV29-1 and TRBJ2-6; TRBD1 matches 9 bases. V lost 3 bases and J lost 0; bases outside the gene matches: 3. Germline values: CDR1 SQVTM, CDR2 ANQGSEA. This CDR3 is 16 amino acids long.

The gene calls are TRBV27 and TRBJ2-7, with 8 bases identical to TRBD1. This CDR3 is built from 15 residues. CDR1 MNHEY and CDR2 SMNVEV come from the germline V gene (reference sequence). V was pared by 6 bases and J by 1 base, with 8 bases of the junction left unmatched. CDR3 coding DNA: TGTGCCAGCAGCCCGGGACAGGTGTTTTCCTACGAGCAGTACTTC. Amino acid sequence: CASSPGQVFSYEQYF.

V and J are TRBV18 and TRBJ1-5; TRBD1 is a possible D gene (5 bases). Between the trimmed V and J ends, which lost 2 bases and 5 bases, there was a span of 10 bases. The CDR3 is made up of 14 amino acids. The germline V gene encodes CDR1 KGHSH and CDR2 LQKENI. This CDR3 is CASSPWGRDQPQHF. The CDR3 DNA reads as TGTGCCAGCTCACCATGGGGCCGGGATCAGCCCCAGCATTTT.

The chain recombines TRBV9 with TRBJ1-2; D not resolved. CDR3 length equals 14 residues. The germline V and J ends were trimmed by 3 bases and 0 bases, with 9 bases remaining between them. Germline loops: CDR1 SGDLS, CDR2 YYNGEE. The CDR3 is CASSAGETNYGYTF. As DNA, the CDR3 is TGTGCCAGCAGCGCTGGAGAGACTAACTATGGCTACACCTTC.